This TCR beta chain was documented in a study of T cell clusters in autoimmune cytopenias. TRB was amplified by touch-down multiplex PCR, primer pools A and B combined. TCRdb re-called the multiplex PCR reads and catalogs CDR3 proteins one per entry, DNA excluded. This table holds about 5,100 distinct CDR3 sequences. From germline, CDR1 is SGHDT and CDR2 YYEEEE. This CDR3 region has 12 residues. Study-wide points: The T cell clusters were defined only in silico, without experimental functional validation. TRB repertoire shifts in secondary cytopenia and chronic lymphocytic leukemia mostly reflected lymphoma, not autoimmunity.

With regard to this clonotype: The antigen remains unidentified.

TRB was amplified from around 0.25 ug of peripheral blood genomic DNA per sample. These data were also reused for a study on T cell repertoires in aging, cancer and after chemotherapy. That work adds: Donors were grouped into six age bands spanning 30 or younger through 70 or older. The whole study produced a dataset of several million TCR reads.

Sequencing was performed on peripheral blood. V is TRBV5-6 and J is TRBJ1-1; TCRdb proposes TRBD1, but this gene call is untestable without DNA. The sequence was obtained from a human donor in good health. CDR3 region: CASSPGGSGAFF.